Sequencing of this TCR beta chain was carried out in a study of radiotherapy plus CTLA-4 blockade in lung cancer. Study summary: Disease control was present in under 35% of patients, and objective responses in under 20%.

Each patient with chemo-refractory metastatic non-small-cell lung cancer was treated with focal radiation plus CTLA-4 blockade using ipilimumab. Measured with immunoSEQ multiplex PCR; TCRdb has only the in-frame clones, and not every one. The sample lists about 94,000 clones; roughly 80% were seen once. A remark on this clone: Its antigen is not known.

The CDR3 sequence is 13 residues long. Germline lookup yields CDR1 SGHRS and CDR2 YFSETQ. V lost 6 bases and J lost 3, with 12 bases in between. Regarding the study as a whole: Response was reportedly best predicted by early blood T cell clone dynamics, with interferon-beta. Following radiotherapy plus ipilimumab, tumor-derived TCR clones expanded in the blood.

The sample in question was peripheral blood, obtained from a patient treated with radiotherapy plus ipilimumab. This sequence originates from a human donor with non-small cell lung cancer that progressed on radiotherapy plus ipilimumab. The genes are TRBV5-1 and TRBJ2-5, with D possibly TRBD2 on 5 matching bases. The CDR3 sequence: CASTLTGKETQYF. Written as DNA, the CDR3 is TGCGCCAGCACTCTTACGGGGAAAGAGACCCAGTACTTC.